Listed below are T cell receptor beta chains from one sample, sequenced in a study of T-cell memory formation after mild COVID-19. TCRdb reanalysed the 5' RACE reads using MiXCR and keeps one entry per CDR3 protein. Among about 250,000 distinct CDR3 sequences listed, about a sixth were seen once. The sample comprised PBMCs or a T cell subset sorted from them (not recorded which). These receptors all stem from a man aged 18 to 35 who had mild COVID-19 (a few samples of this study predate the infection). Cell type and time point are not known. CDR3s include the opening cysteine and the closing phenylalanine or tryptophan. A D gene is named only where the DNA matches it firmly. Clone sizes are given selectively: once, few, many, or a class where the clone is expanded.

CDR3aa | CDR3nt | d_gene | abundance | j_gene | v_gene
CAWVRPPGGANVLTF | TGTGCCTGGGTGCGACCCCCAGGTGGGGCCAACGTCCTGACTTTC | - | - | TRBJ2-6 | TRBV30
CASSLALGGETQYF | TGCGCCAGCAGCTTGGCCCTTGGAGGAGAGACCCAGTACTTC | - | few | TRBJ2-5 | TRBV5-1
CSAEEVRDGHWETQYF | TGCAGTGCTGAGGAGGTTAGGGACGGACATTGGGAGACCCAGTACTTC | - | - | TRBJ2-5 | TRBV20-1
CASSVRTRYEQFF | TGCGCCAGCAGCGTCCGGACTAGGTATGAGCAGTTCTTC | TRBD2 | few | TRBJ2-1 | TRBV5-1
CASSGGFYGYTF | TGCGCCAGCAGTGGCGGATTCTATGGCTACACCTTC | - | few | TRBJ1-2 | TRBV5-1
CASSVAGGREQFF | TGTGCCAGCAGCGTAGCAGGGGGCCGGGAGCAGTTCTTC | TRBD1 | - | TRBJ2-1 | TRBV9
CASSLALTLAEPFQETQYF | TGCGCCAGCAGCTTGGCCCTAACGTTAGCGGAACCATTTCAAGAGACCCAGTACTTC | - | - | TRBJ2-5 | TRBV5-1
CSARPTATGTDTQYF | TGCAGTGCTAGGCCCACGGCAACGGGCACAGATACGCAGTATTTT | - | - | TRBJ2-3 | TRBV20-1
CASSVQGAYGEQFF | TGTGCCAGCAGCGTTCAGGGGGCTTATGGTGAGCAGTTCTTC | TRBD1 | - | TRBJ2-1 | TRBV9
CASSLAPAGASYSPLHF | TGTGCCAGCAGTCTAGCCCCAGCGGGGGCCTCGTATTCACCCCTCCACTTT | - | few | TRBJ1-6 | TRBV11-2
CSARVAGASTDTQYF | TGCAGTGCTAGAGTCGCAGGGGCTAGCACAGATACGCAGTATTTT | - | few | TRBJ2-3 | TRBV20-1
CASSPQGATGELFF | TGCGCCAGCAGCCCGCAGGGGGCCACCGGGGAGCTGTTTTTT | TRBD1 | few | TRBJ2-2 | TRBV5-1
CASSQAGGQDEQFF | TGTGCCAGCAGCCAAGCGGGGGGGCAGGATGAGCAGTTCTTC | TRBD2 | - | TRBJ2-1 | TRBV5-4
CASSLTGGEDIQYF | TGTGCCAGCAGCTTAACGGGAGGGGAGGACATTCAGTACTTC | TRBD2 | few | TRBJ2-4 | TRBV7-3
CASSGLRVQYF | TGTGCCAGCAGTGGCCTCAGGGTGCAGTACTTC | - | - | TRBJ2-7 | TRBV6-6
CASSLAGADTGPQHF | TGTGCCAGCAGCTTAGCGGGGGCAGACACGGGGCCCCAGCATTTT | - | few | TRBJ1-5 | TRBV7-2
CASSVEGTPSEPQHF | TGTGCCAGCAGCGTCGAGGGGACTCCTAGCGAGCCCCAGCATTTT | - | few | TRBJ1-5 | TRBV9
CASSLGAGGDQPQHF | TGTGCCAGCAGCTTAGGAGCAGGGGGCGATCAGCCCCAGCATTTT | TRBD1 | few | TRBJ1-5 | TRBV7-6
CASSAPPGTGDRYGYTF | TGTGCCAGCAGCGCCCCCCCGGGGACAGGGGACCGTTATGGCTACACCTTC | TRBD1 | - | TRBJ1-2 | TRBV7-2
CASSLASSGRDYYNEQFF | TGTGCCAGCAGCTTAGCCTCTAGCGGGAGAGATTACTACAATGAGCAGTTCTTC | TRBD2 | - | TRBJ2-1 | TRBV11-2
CAISEASAQETQYF | TGTGCCATCAGTGAGGCGTCAGCACAAGAGACCCAGTACTTC | - | - | TRBJ2-5 | TRBV10-3
CSASQSGPGNTIYF | TGCAGTGCTAGTCAGTCAGGGCCCGGAAACACCATATATTTT | - | - | TRBJ1-3 | TRBV20-1
CASSLSTEGRPQHF | TGTGCCAGCAGTTTATCGACGGAGGGGAGGCCCCAGCATTTT | - | few | TRBJ1-5 | TRBV27
CASSSQARGARGQRGYTF | TGTGCCAGCAGCTCCCAGGCCCGAGGTGCGAGGGGACAGCGCGGCTACACCTTC | TRBD1 | few | TRBJ1-2 | TRBV7-9
CASSPGGADYGYTF | TGCGCCAGCAGTCCAGGGGGCGCGGACTATGGCTACACCTTC | TRBD1 | - | TRBJ1-2 | TRBV5-1
CASKGQLYNSPLHF | TGTGCCAGCAAAGGACAGTTGTATAATTCACCCCTCCACTTT | - | - | TRBJ1-6 | TRBV25-1
CASSPRGANTGELFF | TGTGCCAGCTCACCAAGGGGAGCGAACACCGGGGAGCTGTTTTTT | - | few | TRBJ2-2 | TRBV18
CSAARDRVTEAFF | TGCAGTGCTGCCCGGGACAGGGTCACTGAAGCTTTCTTT | TRBD1 | few | TRBJ1-1 | TRBV20-1
CASSSDLAGVYNEQFF | TGCGCCAGCAGTTCGGATCTAGCGGGGGTGTACAATGAGCAGTTCTTC | TRBD2 | - | TRBJ2-1 | TRBV5-1
CASSLGTGGSQPQHF | TGTGCCAGCAGCTTGGGGACAGGGGGTTCTCAGCCCCAGCATTTT | TRBD1 | - | TRBJ1-5 | TRBV7-9
CSGTVATNEKLFF | TGCAGCGGTACAGTTGCAACTAATGAAAAACTGTTTTTT | - | - | TRBJ1-4 | TRBV29-1
CASSLEDQPQHF | TGTGCCAGCAGTTTAGAGGATCAGCCCCAGCATTTT | - | many | TRBJ1-5 | TRBV28
CASSPLKGEQYF | TGTGCCAGCAGTCCTCTTAAGGGCGAGCAGTACTTC | - | few | TRBJ2-7 | TRBV27
CASGKRTGGLQPQHF | TGTGCCAGCGGGAAAAGGACAGGGGGCCTTCAGCCCCAGCATTTT | TRBD1 | few | TRBJ1-5 | TRBV2
CASSLPGDTQYF | TGCGCCAGCAGCTTGCCCGGAGATACGCAGTATTTT | - | - | TRBJ2-3 | TRBV5-1
CASTRRGDNNSPLHF | TGTGCCAGCACTCGGCGGGGGGACAACAATTCACCCCTCCACTTT | - | few | TRBJ1-6 | TRBV6-6
CASSESPGSETQYF | TGTGCCAGCAGTGAATCGCCCGGGTCTGAGACCCAGTACTTC | - | few | TRBJ2-5 | TRBV2
CASTNVIDGYTF | TGTGCCAGCACCAACGTTATCGATGGCTACACCTTC | - | - | TRBJ1-2 | TRBV6-1
CASSVAAGHTDTQYF | TGTGCCAGCAGCGTAGCTGCGGGGCACACAGATACGCAGTATTTT | - | - | TRBJ2-3 | TRBV9
CASSRGMNTEAFF | TGCGCCAGCAGCCGGGGAATGAACACTGAAGCTTTCTTT | - | - | TRBJ1-1 | TRBV4-3
CASSSGGRNTEAFF | TGCGCCAGCAGCTCGGGGGGTCGGAACACTGAAGCTTTCTTT | - | few | TRBJ1-1 | TRBV5-1